A single T cell receptor (beta chain) is shown here with its context. Its antigen is unknown. No much larger clone exists at a distance of one base, and base qualities are not known. Patients with autoimmune disease history or receiving systemic immunosuppression were excluded from the trial. Peripheral blood for TCR sequencing was collected from all dose cohorts at baseline, on cycle 4 day 1, and on cycle 7 day 1. Samples came from an open-label, multicenter, first-in-human phase I dose-escalation trial of ivuxolimab. Adults with locally advanced or metastatic melanoma, renal cell, hepatocellular, or head and neck squamous cell carcinoma were enrolled in the trial. Before TCR sequencing, CD4+ and CD8+ T cells were separately sorted from peripheral blood. This sample was taken from a study of OX40 agonist ivuxolimab in advanced cancers. For the wider study: Ivuxolimab, which targeted the costimulatory receptor OX40 (CD134), was an agonistic, fully human IgG2 monoclonal antibody. Patients were allowed to have had prior anti-PD-1, anti-PD-L1 or anti-CTLA-4 therapy, and approximately 40% of the dose-escalation patients had been treated with checkpoint inhibitors. Partial responses were achieved by three dose-escalation patients, of whom one had hepatocellular carcinoma and two had cutaneous melanoma. The point of sequencing TCRbeta in the periphery was to test whether ivuxolimab changed TCR sequence diversity and drove clonal T-cell expansion. Intravenous ivuxolimab was administered to patients every 2 weeks at six dose levels: 0.01, 0.1, 0.3, 1.5, 3 and 10 mg/kg. Of the roughly 52 patients in dose escalation, 19 had hepatocellular carcinoma, some 15 had melanoma, 9 had renal cell carcinoma and 9 had head and neck cancer. In the dose-escalation cohort, 70% to 85% of patients were male, and the mean age was approximately 60 years, with a range of about 23 to 80. The paper describes the monotherapy dose-escalation part (N ≈ 49 patients) of the phase I trial of ivuxolimab. The study at large found these results: The antigen specificity of the peripheral T cells that underwent clonal expansion was not determined. In partial responders in the 0.1-3.0 mg/kg groups, normalized peripheral clonal expansion was found to be among the lowest, especially among CD8+ T cells. Low levels of normalized T-cell clonal expansion were also seen in some patients who did not respond. At doses from 0.1 to 3.0 mg/kg, clonal expansion was seen in both CD4+ and CD8+ blood T cells between baseline and week 6. After ivuxolimab, CD8+ T cells had more expanded clones than CD4+ T cells on average.

To sequence the TCRbeta CDR3 region, genomic DNA was isolated from the sorted cells. The immunoSEQ Assay was used to sequence the TCRbeta CDR3 regions. Entries here come from immuneACCESS through TCRdb and include only in-frame sequences with V and J called. Some clones fail to appear in such tables; in the studies checked, an unresolved V gene covers under half of the shortfall, and the cause of the remainder is unknown. In this sample the table shows some 65,000 clones, roughly 87% of which occur a single time. Less than 3% of the sample is held by the ten biggest clonotypes. Reading the germline V gene gives CDR1 SGHNT and CDR2 YENEEA. V is shortened by 4 bases, J by 5 bases, and the region joining them spans 13 bases. There are 14 amino acids in the CDR3, from cysteine to phenylalanine inclusive. The only DNA kept is the CDR3, 42 bases in frame from the first base.

The receptor's source is an adult with an advanced solid tumor such as melanoma, head and neck, liver or kidney cancer. The rearrangement combines TRBV11-3 with TRBJ2-3, with the D gene call left open. The input for sequencing was CD4+ or CD8+ T cells sorted from blood, taken in a trial of the OX40 agonist ivuxolimab. The CDR3 region: CASSSQLGLDTQYF. In nucleotide form, the sequence is TGTGCCAGCAGCTCCCAATTGGGGTTAGATACGCAGTATTTT.